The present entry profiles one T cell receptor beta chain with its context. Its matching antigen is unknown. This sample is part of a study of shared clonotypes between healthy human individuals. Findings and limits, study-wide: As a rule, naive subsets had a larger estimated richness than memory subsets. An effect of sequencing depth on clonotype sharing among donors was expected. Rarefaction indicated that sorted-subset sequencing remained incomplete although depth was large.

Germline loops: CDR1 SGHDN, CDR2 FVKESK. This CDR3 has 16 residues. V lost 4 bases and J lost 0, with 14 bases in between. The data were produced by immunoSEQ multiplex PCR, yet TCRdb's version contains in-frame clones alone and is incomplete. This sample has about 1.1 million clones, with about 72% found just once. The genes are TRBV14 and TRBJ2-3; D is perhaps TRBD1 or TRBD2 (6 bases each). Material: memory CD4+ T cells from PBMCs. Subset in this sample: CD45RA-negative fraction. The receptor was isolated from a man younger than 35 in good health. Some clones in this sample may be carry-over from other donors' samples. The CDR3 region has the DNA TGTGCCAGCAGCCGGCTTGGGGGGCCTAGCACAGATACGCAGTATTTT. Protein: CASSRLGGPSTDTQYF.